This T cell receptor beta chain is from a study of blood T cell repertoires in COVID-19. Study information: Researchers got acute and convalescent COVID-19 samples from the United States, Italy and Spain. From T cells, B-cell-depleted T cells, or PBMCs came the material, which was cDNA or gDNA.

Per the study methods: Cell counts per sample came from amplifying reference gene primers. The repertoire was sequenced with immunoSEQ multiplex PCR; TCRdb's copy has only in-frame clones and lacks some. Clone size and the V and J calls come from that table; the DNA yielded D and trimming. The sample shows over 150,000 clones, 81% of them seen only once. Seattle patients were enrolled during active infection and followed longitudinally. The CDR3 sequence is 16 residues long. Germline loops: CDR1 LGHNA, CDR2 YNFKEQ. Trimming at V came to 0 bases and at J to 1 base, leaving 6 bases not matched to a gene.

The source material was peripheral blood. The source of this sequence is a woman of 80 years or more with COVID-19, enrolled during active disease. The gene calls are TRBV4-2 and TRBJ2-7; 7 nucleotides align to TRBD1. The CDR3 is CASSQDPGTVSYEQYF. DNA of the CDR3: TGTGCCAGCAGCCAAGATCCCGGGACAGTTTCCTACGAGCAGTACTTC.